Listed here is a single T cell receptor beta chain. Its cognate antigen is unknown. This sample is part of a study of monozygotic twins with inflammatory bowel disease. This CDR3 spans 15 amino acids. Germline values: CDR1 SEHNR, CDR2 FQNEAQ (reference sequence). Reanalyzing the 5' RACE reads, TCRdb keeps one entry per CDR3 protein, without DNA. The table lists over 150,000 distinct CDR3 sequences. Skipping T cell sorting, the study isolated total RNA directly from whole blood. Overall study results and limits: Relative to healthy twins, IBD patients had fewer clonotypes in common with others, a gap that was especially apparent with disease activity.

The rearrangement links TRBV7-9 to TRBJ2-2; TCRdb's D gene call, TRBD1, goes unchecked for lack of DNA. Sequenced sample: blood. This TCR was sampled from a human donor with ulcerative colitis or Crohn's disease, or a healthy co-twin of an affected twin (not recorded which). This chain's CDR3 is CASNFPGSLTGELFF.